These T cell receptor beta chains were read from a single sample in a study of Graves' ophthalmopathy and Graves' hyperthyroidism. TCRdb redid the calling of the multiplex PCR reads with MiXCR, one entry per CDR3 protein. Of roughly 420,000 distinct CDR3 sequences in the sample, under 25% were seen once. The specimen was peripheral blood. Receptors were obtained from a young woman with stable Graves' hyperthyroidism. The CDR3 runs from the conserved cysteine through the conserved F or W.

V gene: TRBV20-1; CDR3 protein: CSAGDGLAKNIKYF
V gene: TRBV20-1; CDR3 protein: CSARDRGLPTNEKLFF
V gene: TRBV28; CDR3 protein: CASSLTGAYREQYF
V gene: TRBV6-1; CDR3 protein: CASSERGTVLYSNQPQHF
V gene: TRBV2; CDR3 protein: CASRADETQYF
V gene: TRBV29-1; CDR3 protein: CSVASASYEQYF
V gene: TRBV7-2; CDR3 protein: CASSSDIGDQPQHF
V gene: TRBV6-1; CDR3 protein: CASTPPGRSYEQYF
V gene: TRBV5-1; CDR3 protein: CASSLGVLTGELFF
V gene: TRBV4-2; CDR3 protein: CASSQDEISYEQYF
V gene: TRBV4-1; CDR3 protein: CASSQGWTGGSTGELFF
V gene: TRBV6-1; CDR3 protein: CASSPTGAKNYEQYF
V gene: TRBV6-5; CDR3 protein: CASSYSDGTFPYEQYF
V gene: TRBV7-9; CDR3 protein: CASSDRPGDSSYGYTF
V gene: TRBV12-3/TRBV12-4; CDR3 protein: CASISRKDRLTGELFF
V gene: TRBV7-2; CDR3 protein: CASRPGLAETGELFF
V gene: TRBV6-5; CDR3 protein: CASSYPGRFSYEQYF
V gene: TRBV12-3/TRBV12-4; CDR3 protein: CASSLHFTGGLDTEAFF
V gene: TRBV13; CDR3 protein: CASSLRLAEPNYEQYF
V gene: TRBV2; CDR3 protein: CASTTRREWSEQYF
V gene: TRBV6-1; CDR3 protein: CAGQYSGTYEQYF
V gene: TRBV12-3/TRBV12-4; CDR3 protein: CASSRDGTEAFF
V gene: TRBV6-1; CDR3 protein: CASSVTGGAGGRETQYF
V gene: TRBV18; CDR3 protein: CASSHAFETKNIQYF
V gene: TRBV6-1; CDR3 protein: CASSEQPSYYGYTF
V gene: TRBV30; CDR3 protein: CAWTEEPPGTEAFF
V gene: TRBV7-2; CDR3 protein: CASSYPRNTEAFF
V gene: TRBV30; CDR3 protein: CAWRAGTTGGLAKNIQYF
V gene: TRBV12-3/TRBV12-4; CDR3 protein: CASSKRAVSNQPQHF
V gene: TRBV11-2; CDR3 protein: CATAGTGAYTEAFF